These 14 T cell receptor beta chains were sequenced from one sample in a study of cytomegalovirus exposure and HLA in healthy donors. Primers: 60 Vbeta forward and 13 Jbeta reverse. Data came from immunoSEQ multiplex PCR; TCRdb stores just in-frame clones and leaves some out. The sample holds under 200,000 clones, roughly 77% seen once. Material for sequencing was PBMCs. All receptors come from a middle-aged man in good health and CMV-seropositive.

The chain links TRBV7-2 to TRBJ2-7; 9 bases map to TRBD1. The CDR3 is 14 residues long. Germline CDR1 is SGHTA and CDR2 is FQGNSA. The junction had 5 bases not matched to a gene; V was cut back by 5 bases and J by 3 bases. For the CDR3, the DNA is TGTGCCAGCAGCCAGAGGGGACAGGGCTACGAGCAGTACTTC. Protein product: CASSQRGQGYEQYF.

This rearrangement joins TRBV5-1 to TRBJ1-2, with 9 bases that match TRBD1. The CDR3 runs 14 residues. Germline CDR1 is SGHRS and CDR2 is YFSETQ. Losses at the gene ends were 3 bases for V and 5 bases for J; bases not matched to a gene: 5. The chain's CDR3 is CASSSGGQGYGYTF. CDR3 bases: TGCGCCAGCAGCTCTGGGGGACAGGGATATGGCTACACCTTC.

The chain is built from TRBV25-1 and TRBJ2-1; TRBD2 matches at 8 bases. With V trimmed by 4 bases and J by 8 bases, 16 bases remained unmatched. This CDR3 spans 17 amino acids. Germline CDR1 MGHDK, CDR2 SYGVNS. The CDR3 here is CASSVVSSGTREDEQFF. CDR3 in DNA: TGTGCCAGCAGTGTGGTGAGTAGCGGGACCCGAGAGGATGAGCAGTTCTTC.

The chain links TRBV13 to TRBJ2-3, with D maybe TRBD2 (7 bases). The V end was cut by 5 bases, the J end by 1 base, with 13 bases between. The CDR3 is 15 residues long. Germline CDR1 and CDR2: PRHDT and FYEKMQ (reference sequence). The CDR3 spells CASSPRGAGTDTQYF. Here the CDR3 DNA reads TGTGCCAGCAGCCCTCGGGGGGCAGGCACAGATACGCAGTATTTT.

The gene calls are TRBV6-1 and TRBJ1-2, with a tentative D call TRBD1 (5 bases). Per germline, CDR1 MNHNS and CDR2 SASEGT. The CDR3 totals 16 residues. With 0 bases removed from V and 8 bases from J, the gap between germline ends came to 19 bases. The CDR3, as DNA: TGTGCCAGCAGTGAAGCCCGGGGGAACAGTAATTACGGCTACACCTTC. Its translation: CASSEARGNSNYGYTF.

This chain connects TRBV11-1 to TRBJ2-5; D call uncertain. The CDR3 extends over 13 amino acids. The V end lost 3 bases, the J end lost 5 bases, and 10 bases lay between the germline ends. CDR1 and CDR2 from the germline V gene are SGHAT and FQDESV (reference sequence). CDR3 residues: CASSLVHFETQYF. DNA for the CDR3: TGTGCCAGCAGCTTGGTTCACTTTGAGACCCAGTACTTC.

CDR3 DNA: TGCGCCAGCAGCCATCCCGACAGGGGGGCTGAAGCTTTCTTT. It yields the protein CASSHPDRGAEAFF. V usage is TRBV4-3 and J usage is TRBJ1-1, with TRBD1 matching over 9 bases. The CDR3 has 14 amino acids. V shed 3 bases, J shed 6 bases, and the junction held 5 bases outside the gene matches. Germline V lookup: CDR1 LGHNA, CDR2 YSLEER.

The V gene is TRBV9, the J gene TRBJ2-5; 8 bases match TRBD2. The germline V gene has CDR1 SGDLS and CDR2 YYNGEE. The CDR3 runs 15 residues. Trimming removed 4 bases from V and 5 bases from J; junction bases left unmatched: 10. CDR3 bases: TGTGCCAGCAGCAGACAAGCGGGGGAAGCCGAGACCCAGTACTTC. Its protein is CASSRQAGEAETQYF.

The gene calls are TRBV18 and TRBJ2-5, with 7 bases lining up with TRBD1. This CDR3 is 15 amino acids long. V lost 3 bases and J lost 2; bases outside the gene matches: 6. Germline CDR1 is KGHSH and CDR2 is LQKENI. CDR3 DNA: TGTGCCAGCTCACCTAGGACAGGTTCTCAAGAGACCCAGTACTTC. Translating it yields CASSPRTGSQETQYF.

This chain uses TRBV5-1 with TRBJ2-1, with D possibly TRBD1 on 5 matching bases. The V end was cut by 2 bases, the J end by 6 bases, with 12 bases between. In germline, CDR1 is SGHRS, CDR2 YFSETQ. This CDR3 contains 14 residues. CDR3 sequence reads: CASSFGAAPNEQFF. DNA of the CDR3: TGCGCCAGCAGCTTTGGGGCAGCGCCCAATGAGCAGTTCTTC. The entire variable domain, with the rest obtained from reference TRBV5-1 and TRBJ2-1, is as follows: KAGVTQTPRYLIKTRGQQVTLSCSPISGHRSVSWYQQTPGQGLQFLFEYFSETQRNKGNFPGRFSGRQFSNSRSEMNVSTLELGDSALYLCASSFGAAPNEQFFGPGTRLTVL.

The chain carries TRBV10-3 and TRBJ2-3; no definite D call. CDR1 ENHRY and CDR2 SYGVKD come from the germline V gene. The CDR3 contains 14 residues. V was shortened by 6 bases and J by 1 base, with 11 bases between the two germline ends. The CDR3 region is CAISLPGGTDTQYF. In DNA, the CDR3 is TGTGCCATCAGCCTCCCTGGAGGCACAGATACGCAGTATTTT.

The chain combines TRBV19 with TRBJ2-3; the D gene is possibly TRBD1 (6 bases). There are 14 residues in the CDR3. Germline V gives CDR1 LNHDA, CDR2 SQIVND (reference sequence). The V end was cut by 8 bases, the J end by 2 bases, with 14 bases between. Here the CDR3 DNA reads TGTGCCAGTTCGTTGAGGGACAACACAGATACGCAGTATTTT. Residues: CASSLRDNTDTQYF.

This clone has only a few counts. Here the CDR3 reads CASSLSRSNYGYTF. Written as DNA, the CDR3 is TGTGCCAGCAGCTTAAGTCGCAGTAACTATGGCTACACCTTC. This chain joins TRBV5-6 and TRBJ1-2, with D uncertain. The germline V gene has CDR1 SGHDT and CDR2 YYEEEE. Trimming removed 2 bases at V and 1 base at J, with 9 bases between. The CDR3 is 14 amino acids.

This clone was counted only a few times. V and J are TRBV6-4 and TRBJ2-2; 8 nucleotides match TRBD1. The CDR3 is 15 residues long. The trim removed 5 bases at V and 1 base at J, leaving 3 bases unmatched. CDR1 is MRHNA, CDR2 SNTAGT, per germline. CDR3 bases: TGTGCCAGCAGTCCCGGGACAGGGAACACCGGGGAGCTGTTTTTT. Translation: CASSPGTGNTGELFF.